These T cell receptor beta chains were read from a single sample in a study of T cell changes during pregnancy in multiple sclerosis. The protocol was immunoSEQ multiplex PCR, while the TCRdb copy is restricted to in-frame clones and leaves out a portion. The table includes 20,000 or so clones, 75% to 90% detected once. Here the sequenced sample was CD8+ T cells from peripheral blood mononuclear cells, taken after pregnancy. The receptors originated from a female donor in good health, enrolled as a control in a pregnancy study. Each CDR3 is given with its conserved first and last residue. Fields, in order: D gene, V gene, clone size, J gene, CDR3 protein, CDR3 DNA. A D gene is named only where the DNA matches it firmly. Only part of the rows carry a size: once, few, many, or a class if the clone is expanded.

>.|TRBV5-1|.|TRBJ1-1
CASSPSGTLNTEAFF
TGCGCCAGCAGCCCTTCCGGGACACTGAACACTGAAGCTTTCTTT
>.|TRBV6-1|.|TRBJ2-1
CASSLRGAVNEQFF
TGTGCCAGCAGTCTCCGGGGGGCCGTCAATGAGCAGTTCTTC
>TRBD1|TRBV7-9|.|TRBJ1-2
CASSLGGGNGYTF
TGTGCCAGCAGCTTAGGAGGGGGCAATGGCTACACCTTC
>.|TRBV5-6|once|TRBJ2-7
CASSSPRGEQYF
TGTGCCAGCAGCTCACCCCGGGGTGAGCAGTACTTC
>.|TRBV19|.|TRBJ1-5
CASSIFNSNQPQHF
TGTGCCAGTAGTATATTCAATAGCAATCAGCCCCAGCATTTT
>TRBD1|TRBV5-1|.|TRBJ2-2
CASSRRQGGSGELFF
TGCGCCAGCAGCCGTCGACAGGGGGGGAGCGGGGAGCTGTTTTTT
>.|TRBV7-8|.|TRBJ1-5
CASSIEAGGNQPQHF
TGTGCCAGCAGCATAGAGGCAGGGGGCAATCAGCCCCAGCATTTT
>.|TRBV27|.|TRBJ2-7
CASSPLARAYEQYF
TGTGCCAGCAGTCCGCTGGCTCGTGCCTACGAGCAGTACTTC
>.|TRBV19|.|TRBJ2-6
CASSNPGDSGANVLTF
TGTGCCAGTAGTAACCCAGGGGACTCTGGGGCCAACGTCCTGACTTTC
>.|TRBV6-5|.|TRBJ1-2
CASSTGFGYTF
TGTGCCAGCAGTACAGGATTTGGCTACACCTTC
>.|TRBV4-2|few|TRBJ1-3
CASSRTEEAGNTIYF
TGTGCCAGCAGCCGCACCGAAGAGGCTGGAAACACCATATATTTT
>TRBD1|TRBV7-9|.|TRBJ2-2
CASSYRQGNTGELFF
TGTGCCAGCAGCTATAGACAGGGGAACACCGGGGAGCTGTTTTTT
>.|TRBV6-1|.|TRBJ1-1
CASSDFRGGTEAFF
TGTGCCAGCAGTGATTTTCGGGGGGGAACTGAAGCTTTCTTT
>.|TRBV19|once|TRBJ1-1
CASSEQGWDTEAFF
TGTGCCAGTAGTGAGCAGGGATGGGACACTGAAGCTTTCTTT
>.|TRBV9|.|TRBJ1-2
CASSVGYRREDGYTF
TGTGCCAGCAGCGTAGGGTATAGGCGCGAGGATGGCTACACCTTC
>TRBD2|TRBV11-3|.|TRBJ2-5
CASSLLISGGQETQYF
TGTGCCAGCAGCTTGTTAATTAGCGGGGGTCAAGAGACCCAGTACTTC
>.|TRBV27|.|TRBJ1-4
CASSPGGGHEKLFF
TGTGCCAGCAGTCCCGGGGGGGGTCATGAAAAACTGTTTTTT
>.|TRBV6-7|.|TRBJ1-4
CARRSRNEKLFF
TGTGCCAGGAGGTCCCGTAATGAAAAACTGTTTTTT
>.|TRBV19|.|TRBJ1-5
CAPYSGSNQPQHF
TGTGCCCCATATTCGGGTAGCAATCAGCCCCAGCATTTT
>.|TRBV6-4|.|TRBJ2-3
CASSDRGSSDTQYF
TGTGCCAGCAGTGACAGGGGGAGTTCCGATACGCAGTATTTT
>TRBD1|TRBV6-5|.|TRBJ2-7
CASSNRDRGYEQYF
TGTGCCAGCAGTAACCGGGACAGGGGCTACGAGCAGTACTTC
>.|TRBV4-2|.|TRBJ1-5
CASSQGQGNSNQPQHF
TGTGCCAGCAGCCAAGGTCAGGGGAACAGCAATCAGCCCCAGCATTTT
>TRBD1|TRBV10-3|once|TRBJ2-7
CAIIGDSSYEQYF
TGTGCCATCATTGGGGACAGCTCCTACGAGCAGTACTTC
>TRBD2|TRBV7-2|.|TRBJ2-7
CASSSQTGTSLFYEQYF
TGTGCCAGCAGCTCCCAGACCGGGACTAGCCTATTCTACGAGCAGTACTTC
>.|TRBV15|.|TRBJ1-6
CATSPLGSVYFSPLHF
TGTGCCACCAGCCCCTTAGGTAGCGTTTACTTTTCACCCCTCCACTTT
>.|TRBV11-1|.|TRBJ1-1
CASSLPRGMTDQAFF
TGTGCCAGCAGCTTACCCCGGGGGATGACAGATCAAGCTTTCTTT
>.|TRBV9|few|TRBJ1-1
CASSSAQGIYTEAFF
TGTGCCAGCAGCTCGGCACAGGGTATCTACACTGAAGCTTTCTTT
>.|TRBV27|.|TRBJ1-4
CASSLSRAIMGEKLFF
TGTGCCAGCAGTTTGTCCAGGGCCATTATGGGTGAAAAACTGTTTTTT
>TRBD1|TRBV5-8|.|TRBJ1-1
CASSLQGADTEAFF
TGTGCCAGCAGCTTACAGGGGGCGGACACTGAAGCTTTCTTT
>TRBD1|TRBV9|.|TRBJ2-7
CASSTGTEVAYEQYF
TGTGCCAGCAGCACCGGGACAGAGGTAGCCTACGAGCAGTACTTC
>TRBD1|TRBV29-1|.|TRBJ2-1
CSVVGQGTNEQFF
TGCAGCGTTGTGGGACAGGGTACTAATGAGCAGTTCTTC
>.|TRBV4-2|.|TRBJ2-1
CASSQDERSLNEQFF
TGTGCCAGCAGCCAAGATGAGAGGTCATTGAATGAGCAGTTCTTC
>.|TRBV27|once|TRBJ2-7
CASSLRGTYEQYF
TGTGCCAGCAGTTTAAGGGGTACCTACGAGCAGTACTTC
>TRBD1|TRBV25-1|.|TRBJ2-7
CASSDSTGENEQYF
TGTGCCAGCAGTGACTCGACAGGGGAGAACGAGCAGTACTTC
>.|TRBV2|.|TRBJ1-1
CASSPGRGEAEAFF
TGTGCCAGCAGTCCTGGGCGGGGGGAAGCTGAAGCTTTCTTT
>.|TRBV12-5|.|TRBJ1-1
CATSGQTNTEAFF
TGTGCTACCAGCGGACAGACGAACACTGAAGCTTTCTTT
>.|TRBV27|few|TRBJ1-1
CASSLWTRGTEAFF
TGTGCCAGCAGTTTATGGACACGTGGGACTGAAGCTTTCTTT